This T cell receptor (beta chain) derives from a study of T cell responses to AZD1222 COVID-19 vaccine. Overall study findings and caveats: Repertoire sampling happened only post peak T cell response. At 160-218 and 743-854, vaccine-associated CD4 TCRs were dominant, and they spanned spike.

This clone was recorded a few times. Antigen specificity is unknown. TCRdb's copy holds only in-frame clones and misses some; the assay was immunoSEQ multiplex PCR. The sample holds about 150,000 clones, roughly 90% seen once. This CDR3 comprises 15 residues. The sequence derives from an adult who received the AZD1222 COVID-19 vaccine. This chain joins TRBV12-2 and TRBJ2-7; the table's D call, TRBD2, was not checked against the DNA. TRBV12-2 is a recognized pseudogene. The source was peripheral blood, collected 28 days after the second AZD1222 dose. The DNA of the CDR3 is TGTGCAAGTCGCTCCCCTAGCGGGAGGTACAACGAGCAGTACTTC. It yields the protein CASRSPSGRYNEQYF.